These 7 T cell receptor beta chains were all obtained from the same sample, sequenced in a study of blood T cell repertoires in COVID-19. Generated by immunoSEQ multiplex PCR, the TCRdb table keeps only in-frame clones and is missing some. The data hold about 200,000 clones, with roughly 81% observed a single time. The sample consisted of peripheral blood. The receptors were sampled from a woman in her 70s with active or convalescent COVID-19.

The chain is built from TRBV19 and TRBJ1-5; the match to TRBD1 covers 10 bases. The CDR3 contains 21 residues. CDR1 and CDR2 (germline): LNHDA, SQIVND (reference sequence). With V trimmed by 1 base and J by 6 bases, 21 bases remained unmatched. The CDR3 here is CASSIGLSDRGSFRGSQPQHF. The CDR3 nucleotides read TGTGCCAGTAGTATAGGTTTGTCGGACAGGGGGTCCTTCCGGGGGTCTCAGCCCCAGCATTTT.

The rearrangement links TRBV7-9 to TRBJ2-7; tentatively, D is TRBD2 (5 bases). The V gene lost 5 bases and the J gene lost 3 bases, with 17 bases spanning the gap. The CDR3 sequence is 15 residues long. Germline loops: CDR1 SEHNR, CDR2 FQNEAQ (reference sequence). The CDR3 bases are TGTGCCAGCAGCCCTCTCGATAAAGGAGGCTACGAGCAGTACTTC. Translation: CASSPLDKGGYEQYF.

V usage is TRBV27 and J usage is TRBJ2-1, with 9 bases identical to TRBD2. The CDR3 is made up of 17 amino acids. Germline loops: CDR1 MNHEY, CDR2 SMNVEV (reference sequence). J lost 6 bases, V lost 4 bases, and 13 bases had no gene match. CDR3 sequence: CASSYWALWREGNEQFF. The CDR3 bases are TGTGCCAGCAGTTATTGGGCCCTTTGGCGGGAGGGCAATGAGCAGTTCTTC.

This chain uses TRBV4-2 with TRBJ1-1; D possibly corresponds to TRBD1 (5 bases). Trimming cost V 4 bases and J 1 base, with 13 bases left between them. Germline V gene data show CDR1 as LGHNA and CDR2 as YNFKEQ. The CDR3 covers 15 residues. Here the CDR3 DNA reads TGTGCCAGCAGCCTAGACGGACACTCGAACACTGAAGCTTTCTTT. Its translation is CASSLDGHSNTEAFF.

The CDR3 protein is CASSLGDSVYGYTF. CDR3 bases: TGTGCCAGCAGCTTAGGGGACAGCGTCTATGGCTACACCTTC. The chain recombines TRBV11-2 with TRBJ1-2, with 7 positions matching TRBD1. V shed 1 base and J 4 bases; nucleotides not matched to a gene: 3. This CDR3 region has 14 residues. Germline CDR1 SGHAT, CDR2 FQNNGV.

V and J are TRBV5-1 and TRBJ2-7, with 8 nucleotides matching TRBD2. Germline trimming cut 0 bases from V and 7 bases from J; bases unmatched to any gene: 6. The CDR3 consists of 14 residues. In germline, CDR1 is SGHRS, CDR2 YFSETQ. The CDR3 bases are TGCGCCAGCAGCTTGGCCGCTAGCGGGTGGGAGCAGTACTTC. Encoded protein: CASSLAASGWEQYF.

The chain couples TRBV4-2 to TRBJ2-1; 9 bases fit TRBD2. Losses at the gene ends were 0 bases for V and 7 bases for J; bases not matched to a gene: 10. The CDR3 has 17 residues. The germline gives CDR1 LGHNA, CDR2 YNFKEQ. In DNA form, the CDR3 reads TGTGCCAGCAGCCAAGAGGGTCGGCGGGAGGGCCTGAATGAGCAGTTCTTC. This sequence encodes CASSQEGRREGLNEQFF.